Below are 23 T cell receptor beta chains sequenced from a single sample in a study of post-analysis software for immune sequencing data. Carried by the TCR beta cDNA libraries were unique molecular identifiers. TCRdb re-called the PCR reads through MiXCR, storing one row per CDR3 protein. Among hundreds of thousands of distinct CDR3 sequences listed, under 55% were seen once. Study results and caveats: Patients showed TRBV5-6, TRBV5-1 and TRBV20-1 among five TRBV segments more frequent than in controls.

Antigens for these TCRs are unknown. Material: blood. Receptor source: a girl aged 10 to 17 with multiple sclerosis.

This clonotype was counted between two and nine times. This chain links TRBV15 with TRBJ1-1, with D perhaps TRBD1 (5 bases). Germline CDR1 reads LNHNV; CDR2 reads YYDKDF (reference sequence). There are 13 residues in the CDR3. Deletions cut 6 bases from V and 1 base from J, with 9 bases between. As DNA, the CDR3 is TGTGCCACCAGGACGGGGGGGAACACTGAAGCTTTCTTT. It specifies CATRTGGNTEAFF.

The chain employs TRBV27 and TRBJ2-7, with TRBD2 matching 7 bases. The CDR3 spans 14 residues. Germline CDR1 is MNHEY and CDR2 is SMNVEV (reference sequence). The junction had 8 bases not matched to a gene; V was cut back by 7 bases and J by 2 bases. Here the CDR3 reads CASKLGGRPYEQYF. CDR3 DNA sequence: TGTGCCAGCAAATTAGGCGGGAGACCCTACGAGCAGTACTTC.

At least ten counts were recorded for this clonotype. This sequence joins TRBV29-1 and TRBJ2-1, with D possibly TRBD2 on 5 matching bases. Trimming stripped 6 bases from V and 2 bases from J, with 8 bases between. Germline-derived CDR1 and CDR2 are SQVTM and ANQGSEA. The CDR3 covers 12 residues. CDR3 coding DNA: TGCAGCGTAGCGGACGCCTACAATGAGCAGTTCTTC. The encoded protein is CSVADAYNEQFF.

In this sample, this clonotype turned up a few times. The genes are TRBV10-3 and TRBJ2-3; D not certain. The germline CDR1 and CDR2 sequences are ENHRY and SYGVKD. Trimming took 2 bases from V and 3 from J, leaving 12 bases between them. This CDR3 contains 15 residues. The CDR3 sequence is CAISETTMWTDTQYF. For the CDR3, the DNA is TGTGCCATCAGTGAGACTACGATGTGGACAGATACGCAGTATTTT.

This clonotype was observed a handful of times. This chain connects TRBV6-5 to TRBJ2-7; TRBD2 matches 12 bases. This CDR3 spans 14 amino acids. Germline loops: CDR1 MNHEY, CDR2 SVGAGI. V trimming: 6 bases; J trimming: 4 bases; junction bases outside the gene matches: 4. The CDR3 nucleotides read TGTGCCAGCAGAACTAGCGGGAGGCAATACGAGCAGTACTTC. Protein product: CASRTSGRQYEQYF.

The chain combines TRBV6-6 with TRBJ2-7, with 7 bases that match TRBD1. This CDR3 has 14 amino acids. V shed 5 bases, J shed 5 bases, and the junction held 9 bases outside the gene matches. Germline V gene lookup returns CDR1 MNHNY and CDR2 SVGAGI (reference sequence). CDR3 DNA sequence: TGTGCCAGCAGTCTGTGGGGACAGAGCGACGAGCAGTACTTC. Translating it yields CASSLWGQSDEQYF.

This clonotype appeared a few times. The rearrangement links TRBV29-1 to TRBJ1-2; TRBD1 matches at 9 bases. The CDR3 has 13 residues. With V trimmed by 7 bases and J by 6 bases, 9 bases remained unmatched. CDR1 is SQVTM, CDR2 ANQGSEA, per germline. The CDR3: CSAEGTGLNGYTF. Here the CDR3 DNA reads TGCAGCGCCGAGGGGACAGGGCTTAATGGCTACACCTTC.

The table lists this clonotype with a few counts. This chain connects TRBV4-1 to TRBJ2-7, with D possibly TRBD1 on 5 matching bases. Deletions cut 5 bases from V and 1 base from J, with 9 bases between. The CDR3 has 13 amino acids. Germline-derived CDR1 and CDR2 are MGHRA and YSYEKL. CDR3 loop: CASSSGHSYEQYF. For the CDR3, the DNA is TGCGCCAGCAGCTCTGGACATTCCTACGAGCAGTACTTC.

The rearrangement uses TRBV4-3 and TRBJ1-6; tentatively, D is TRBD1 (5 bases). Deletions cut 0 bases from V and 7 bases from J, with 10 bases between. Per the germline V gene, CDR1 is LGHNA and CDR2 is YSLEER. The CDR3 is 15 residues long. The CDR3: CASSQEGGRNSPLHF. The CDR3 region has the DNA TGCGCCAGCAGCCAAGAGGGGGGACGCAATTCACCCCTCCACTTT.

Turning to this clonotype: This could be a read error, since a much larger clone is one nucleotide away. This rearrangement joins TRBV29-1 to TRBJ2-3, with D tentatively TRBD2 (5 bases). The CDR3 sequence is 10 residues long. Per the germline V gene, CDR1 is SQVTM and CDR2 is ANQGSEA. The CDR3 DNA follows: TGCACCGGAGGTTCGGATACGCAGTATTTT. Its translation is CTGGSDTQYF.

In the case of this clonotype: At one end the junction does not follow the germline gene, possibly because of a read error. The J gene is TRBJ1-5, the V gene TRBV7-9, with TRBD1 matching over 8 bases. This CDR3 is built from 15 residues. The germline CDR1 and CDR2 sequences are SEHNR and FQNEAQ (reference sequence). The DNA for the CDR3 is TGTGCCAGCAGCATCGGGACAGGCTCTTATCAGGCCCAGCATTTT. It specifies CASSIGTGSYQAQHF.

The CDR3 bases are TGCGCCAGCAGCCCCGGACAGGGATGGACTAATTCACCCCTCCACTTT. Its translation is CASSPGQGWTNSPLHF. The J gene is TRBJ1-6, the V gene TRBV5-1, with TRBD1 matching over 8 bases. The V and J ends lost 4 bases and 6 bases, in that order; junction bases with no gene match: 9. In germline, CDR1 is SGHRS, CDR2 YFSETQ. This CDR3 is built from 16 residues.

This clonotype was detected a few times. The chain joins TRBV5-1 to TRBJ2-1, with 7 bases matching TRBD2. V shed 0 bases, J shed 1 base, and the junction held 7 bases outside the gene matches. Germline V lookup: CDR1 SGHRS, CDR2 YFSETQ. This CDR3 comprises 17 residues. CDR3 sequence reads: CASSLGWEGRSYNEQFF. For the CDR3, the DNA is TGCGCCAGCAGCTTGGGGTGGGAGGGCCGTTCCTACAATGAGCAGTTCTTC.

The chain links TRBV5-1 to TRBJ2-2; unclear D gene. CDR1 is SGHRS and CDR2 is YFSETQ in the germline V gene. The V gene lost 3 bases and the J gene lost 2 bases, with 8 bases spanning the gap. This CDR3 is built from 14 residues. The CDR3 here is CASSSRLNTGELFF. The CDR3 region has the DNA TGCGCCAGCAGCTCAAGACTTAACACCGGGGAGCTGTTTTTT.

The chain couples TRBV20-1 to TRBJ2-7, with D perhaps matching TRBD1 or TRBD2 (5 bases each). CDR3 length equals 13 residues. Trimming stripped 6 bases from V and 0 bases from J, with 12 bases between. Germline lookup yields CDR1 DFQATT and CDR2 SNEGSKA (reference sequence). CDR3 bases: TGCAGTGCGGGACCCCCGAGCTCCTACGAGCAGTACTTC. As protein: CSAGPPSSYEQYF.

J is TRBJ1-4 and V is TRBV15; D not resolved. This CDR3 contains 15 residues. V lost 0 bases and J 7 bases, leaving 12 bases between the germline ends. Germline assignment: CDR1 LNHNV and CDR2 YYDKDF (reference sequence). Here the CDR3 reads CATSRDRASSEKLFF. The DNA of the CDR3 is TGTGCCACCAGCAGAGATCGAGCTTCTAGTGAAAAACTGTTTTTT.

The V gene is TRBV7-9, the J gene TRBJ2-3; D is uncertain. The length of the CDR3 is 15 residues. Germline CDR1 reads SEHNR; CDR2 reads FQNEAQ (reference sequence). The V and J ends lost 1 base and 2 bases respectively, with 10 bases between them. In DNA, the CDR3 is TGTGCCAGCAGCTTAGGGACCTTAATCACAGATACGCAGTATTTT. As protein: CASSLGTLITDTQYF.

The rearrangement joins TRBV18 to TRBJ2-4; 7 nucleotides align to TRBD1. Looked up from germline, CDR1 is KGHSH and CDR2 is LQKENI. The length of the CDR3 is 16 residues. V lost 4 bases, J lost 0 bases, and 6 bases stayed unmatched. The CDR3 nucleotides read TGTGCCAGCTCACATATGGGACAGATAGCCAAAAACATTCAGTACTTC. It yields the protein CASSHMGQIAKNIQYF.

This clonotype was seen only a few times. J is TRBJ2-1 and V is TRBV28, with a tentative D call TRBD2 (6 bases). Germline assignment: CDR1 MDHEN and CDR2 SYDVKM. The CDR3 is 16 residues long. The V and J ends lost 3 bases and 2 bases respectively, with 14 bases between them. DNA of the CDR3: TGTGCCAGCAGTTTCACCCCGGGACTTACCTACAATGAGCAGTTCTTC. This gives the protein CASSFTPGLTYNEQFF.

This chain uses TRBV27 with TRBJ2-1; 10 bases agree with TRBD1. Losses at the gene ends were 5 bases for V and 8 bases for J; bases not matched to a gene: 9. Looked up from germline, CDR1 is MNHEY and CDR2 is SMNVEV (reference sequence). The CDR3 length is 15 residues. The CDR3 DNA sequence: TGTGCCAGCAGTGGAGAGGACAGGGGGTACGATGAGCAGTTCTTC. It specifies CASSGEDRGYDEQFF.

This clonotype was counted only a few times. The rearrangement uses TRBV2 and TRBJ2-5; D is unresolved. CDR3 length equals 13 residues. Deletions cut 4 bases from V and 3 bases from J, with 9 bases between. Germline V gene data show CDR1 as SNHLY and CDR2 as FYNNEI. The CDR3, as DNA: TGTGCCAGCAGTGGCGGCACCGAAGAGACCCAGTACTTC. Its translation is CASSGGTEETQYF.

The chain uses TRBV5-5 and TRBJ2-7; TRBD1 matches at 9 bases. This CDR3 region has 19 residues. Germline V gene sequence: CDR1 SGHKS, CDR2 YYEKEE (reference sequence). V was clipped by 0 bases and J by 2 bases; unmatched bases: 15. Here the CDR3 reads CASSLGHFALRDRAYEQYF. The CDR3 DNA reads TGTGCCAGCAGCTTGGGTCACTTTGCGCTCCGGGACAGGGCCTACGAGCAGTACTTC. Full variable domain (remainder filled in from reference TRBV5-5 and TRBJ2-7): DAGVTQSPTHLIKTRGQQVTLRCSPISGHKSVSWYQQVLGQGPQFIFQYYEKEERGRGNFPDRFSARQFPNYSSELNVNALLLGDSALYLCASSLGHFALRDRAYEQYFGPGTRLTVT.

The CDR3 region has the DNA TGTGCCAGCAGTCCAAGGCTTGAGGAAGAGACCCAGTACTTC. It specifies CASSPRLEEETQYF. This chain links TRBV28 with TRBJ2-5; D is undetermined. V lost 5 bases and J 3 bases, leaving 13 bases between the germline ends. Germline values: CDR1 MDHEN, CDR2 SYDVKM. The CDR3 is made up of 14 amino acids.